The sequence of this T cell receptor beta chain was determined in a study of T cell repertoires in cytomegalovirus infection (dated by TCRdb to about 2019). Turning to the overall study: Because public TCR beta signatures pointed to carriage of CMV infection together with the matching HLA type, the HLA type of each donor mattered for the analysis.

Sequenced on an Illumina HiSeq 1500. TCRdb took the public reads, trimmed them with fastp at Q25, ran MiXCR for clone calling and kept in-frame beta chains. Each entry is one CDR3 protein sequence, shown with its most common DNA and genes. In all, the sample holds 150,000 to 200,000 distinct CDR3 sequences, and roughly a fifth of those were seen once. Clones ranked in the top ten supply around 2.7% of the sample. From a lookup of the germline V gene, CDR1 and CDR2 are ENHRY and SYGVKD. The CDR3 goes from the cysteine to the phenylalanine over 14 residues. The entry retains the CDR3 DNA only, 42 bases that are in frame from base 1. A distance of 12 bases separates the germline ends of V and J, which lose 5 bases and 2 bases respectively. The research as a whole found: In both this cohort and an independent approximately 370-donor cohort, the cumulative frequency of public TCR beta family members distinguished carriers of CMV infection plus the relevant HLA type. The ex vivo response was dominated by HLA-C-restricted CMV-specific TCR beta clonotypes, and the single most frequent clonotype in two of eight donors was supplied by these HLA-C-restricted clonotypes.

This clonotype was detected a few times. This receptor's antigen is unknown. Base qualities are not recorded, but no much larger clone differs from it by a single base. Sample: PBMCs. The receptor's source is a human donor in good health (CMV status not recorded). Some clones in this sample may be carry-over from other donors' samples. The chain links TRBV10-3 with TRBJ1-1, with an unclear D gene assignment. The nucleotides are TGTGCCATCAGTATACCGGGAGGAAACACTGAAGCTTTCTTT. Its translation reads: CAISIPGGNTEAFF.